The rows below give T cell receptor beta chains drawn from one sample of a study of blood T cell repertoires in COVID-19. Profiling relied on immunoSEQ multiplex PCR, and the TCRdb table lists in-frame clones only, not all of them. Of approximately 200,000 clones in the sample, approximately 78% are singletons; the top ten hold 10% to 15%. The sequenced sample was peripheral blood. These receptors were collected from an elderly woman with COVID-19, enrolled during active disease. CDR3s include the opening cysteine and the closing phenylalanine or tryptophan. D genes are given only for firm matches. Some rows have no size entry. The others give once, few or many, or a class for an expanded clone.

v_call	j_call	clone_size	d_call	cdr3_aa	cdr3_nt
TRBV11-3	TRBJ2-7	-	-	CASSLSHLFSVTYEQYF	TGTGCCAGCAGCTTGTCCCATCTATTTTCGGTTACCTACGAGCAGTACTTC
TRBV6-2/TRBV6-3	TRBJ2-1	-	TRBD2	CASSYRSSGGPSPYNEQFF	TGTGCCAGCAGTTATCGGAGTAGCGGGGGGCCTAGTCCCTACAATGAGCAGTTCTTC
TRBV5-6	TRBJ1-2	-	-	CASSFGLEGYTF	TGTGCCAGCAGCTTCGGGTTGGAGGGCTACACCTTC
TRBV6-5	TRBJ1-5	-	-	CASSPDGGGDRPQHF	TGTGCCAGCAGCCCCGACGGGGGAGGCGATCGGCCCCAGCATTTT
TRBV18	TRBJ2-2	-	-	CASSPPVRTGELFF	TGTGCCAGCTCACCGCCCGTGCGAACCGGGGAGCTGTTTTTT
TRBV27	TRBJ2-7	-	-	CASSSNPMSEQYF	TGTGCCAGCAGTAGCAACCCCATGTCCGAGCAGTACTTC
TRBV29-1	TRBJ2-2	-	TRBD1	CSVEAGQGLRELFF	TGCAGCGTTGAGGCAGGACAGGGTTTAAGGGAGCTGTTTTTT
TRBV24-1	TRBJ2-1	-	TRBD1	CATSDLGTGDNEQFF	TGTGCCACCAGTGACTTGGGGACAGGGGACAATGAGCAGTTCTTC
TRBV30	TRBJ2-7	few	-	CAWRPVVDMLYF	TGTGCCTGGAGACCTGTGGTAGATATGTTGTACTTC
TRBV3-1/TRBV3-2	TRBJ1-4	-	-	CASSQDRVGEKLFF	TGTGCCAGCAGCCAAGACAGGGTGGGTGAAAAACTGTTTTTT
TRBV28	TRBJ2-3	-	-	CASSLGTRKDTQYF	TGTGCCAGCAGTTTAGGGACTCGGAAAGATACGCAGTATTTT
TRBV5-1	TRBJ2-5	-	-	CASSLDVGAEETQYF	TGCGCCAGCAGCTTGGATGTGGGGGCGGAGGAGACCCAGTACTTC
TRBV7-8	TRBJ2-3	-	TRBD2	CASSSGLAGARRGDTQYF	TGTGCCAGCAGCAGTGGACTAGCGGGGGCCCGGAGGGGAGATACGCAGTATTTT
TRBV6-5	TRBJ1-1	-	TRBD1	CASGLTGVTEAFF	TGTGCCAGCGGATTAACAGGGGTAACTGAAGCTTTCTTT
TRBV28	TRBJ2-4	once	TRBD2	CASRSHGGVLAKNIQYF	TGTGCCAGCAGGTCGCATGGGGGGGTACTAGCCAAAAACATTCAGTACTTC
TRBV7-2	TRBJ2-1	-	TRBD1	CASSLVGDSSYNEQFF	TGTGCCAGCAGCTTAGTGGGGGACAGCTCCTACAATGAGCAGTTCTTC
TRBV2	TRBJ1-2	-	-	CASSLQGIARYGYTF	TGTGCCAGCAGTCTACAGGGCATAGCCCGATATGGCTACACCTTC
TRBV7-9	TRBJ1-1	-	-	CASSLTDHEAFF	TGTGCCAGCAGCTTAACAGACCATGAAGCTTTCTTT
TRBV7-3	TRBJ2-3	-	TRBD2	CASSLRLAGPTDTQYF	TGTGCCAGCAGCTTACGGCTAGCGGGGCCCACAGATACGCAGTATTTT
TRBV9	TRBJ2-6	once	TRBD1	CASSVGGQGASGANVLTF	TGTGCCAGCAGCGTAGGGGGACAGGGGGCAAGTGGGGCCAACGTCCTGACTTTC
TRBV18	TRBJ1-3	-	-	CASSPLAGVNSGNTIYF	TGTGCCAGCTCACCACTCGCAGGGGTTAACTCTGGAAACACCATATATTTT
TRBV6-2/TRBV6-3	TRBJ2-1	once	TRBD1	CASSYPRGYSYNEQFF	TGTGCCAGCAGTTACCCCAGGGGGTACTCCTACAATGAGCAGTTCTTC